This T cell receptor beta chain was sequenced during a study of Graves' ophthalmopathy and Graves' hyperthyroidism. Per germline, CDR1 SGDLS and CDR2 YYNGEE. This CDR3 contains 15 residues. For repertoire sequencing, the TCR beta CDR3 regions were amplified from RNA transcripts. Second-round multiplex PCR came after first-round RT-PCR with HTBI primers. A single record per CDR3 protein comes from TCRdb applying MiXCR to the multiplex PCR reads. The sample has around 1,000,000 distinct CDR3 sequences, roughly two fifths seen once. About this clonotype itself: The junction does not match germline at one end; this may be a read error.

The clonotype originates from an adult man with Graves' hyperthyroidism. The chain links TRBV9 to TRBJ2-3, with D possibly being TRBD1 or TRBD2 (7 bases each). Sample: peripheral blood or thyroid tissue (not recorded which). CDR3 in amino acids: CASSPGLEGAATQYF. In DNA, the CDR3 is TGCGCCAGCAGTCCTGGACTAGAGGGGGCGGCTACGCAGTATTTT.